The clone carrying this T cell receptor beta chain has just a few counts. Its antigen is unknown. The sample comes from a study of T cell repertoires in cytomegalovirus infection. Overall study results and limits: HLA-C-restricted CMV clonotypes gave the most frequent clonotype in two of eight donors.

A single record per CDR3 protein comes from TCRdb applying MiXCR to the reads. The sample has roughly 720,000 distinct CDR3 sequences, 35% to 45% seen once. V was cut by 6 bases and J by 0 bases, with 21 bases left in between. The CDR3 sequence is 18 residues long. CDR1 MGHDK and CDR2 SYGVNS come from the germline V gene. Sequenced sample: PBMCs. The chain has TRBV25-1 and TRBJ1-3; D is unclear. The clonotype comes from a human donor in good health (CMV status not recorded). Some clones in this sample may be carry-over from other donors' samples. In DNA, the CDR3 is TGTGCCAGCAGACCGGAGAAGCCCGGGCGCCACTCTGGAAACACCATATATTTT. This translates into CASRPEKPGRHSGNTIYF.